Listed here are 6 T cell receptor beta chains from one sample, sequenced in a study of patients and donors after allogeneic stem cell transplantation. TCRdb independently ran MiXCR on the RT-PCR reads; one entry per CDR3 protein. Counted here are hundreds of thousands of distinct CDR3 sequences, roughly 16% occurring once; the ten biggest clones make up 7% to 7.5%. The source material was blood, either unsorted or a sorted T cell fraction (not recorded which). The receptor set was obtained from a human donor who was either an allogeneic HSCT recipient or a stem cell or donor lymphocyte infusion donor (not recorded which). It is not recorded whose cells these are; they may come from a transplant donor.

This clonotype was detected only a few times. V is TRBV10-2 and J is TRBJ1-1; no clear D gene. The CDR3 length is 17 residues. The germline CDR1 and CDR2 sequences are WSHSY and SAAADI. Deletions cut 0 bases from V and 4 bases from J, with 18 bases between. CDR3 protein: CASSESKLLASGTEAFF. The CDR3 nucleotides read TGCGCCAGCAGTGAGTCGAAACTTTTGGCCAGCGGCACTGAAGCTTTCTTT.

This clonotype came up a few times. The rearrangement uses TRBV20-1 and TRBJ1-6, with a possible D match to TRBD1 (5 bases). V lost 6 bases to trimming and J lost 0 bases, with 12 bases between them. The CDR3 is made up of 15 amino acids. The germline gives CDR1 DFQATT, CDR2 SNEGSKA (reference sequence). CDR3 coding DNA: TGCAGTGCCCGGGACTCTAACTCCTATAATTCACCCCTCCACTTT. The encoded protein is CSARDSNSYNSPLHF.

The chain links TRBV6-1 to TRBJ2-5; D may be TRBD1 (6 bases). The V end lost 6 bases, the J end lost 5 bases, and 19 bases lay between the germline ends. Germline CDR1 reads MNHNS; CDR2 reads SASEGT. CDR3 length: 15 residues. The CDR3 here is CASSFGTFQRETQYF. CDR3 DNA sequence: TGTGCCAGCAGCTTTGGGACATTCCAGCGGGAGACCCAGTACTTC.

The J gene is TRBJ1-1, the V gene TRBV6-5; D is ambiguous. V dropped 0 bases and J dropped 10 bases, with 12 bases sitting between them. This CDR3 is 13 amino acids long. In germline, CDR1 is MNHEY, CDR2 SVGAGI. CDR3 DNA sequence: TGTGCCAGCAGTTACTCTGGGCAGGCAGTAGCTTTCTTT. Translation gives CASSYSGQAVAFF.

The genes are TRBV10-3 and TRBJ2-5, with 12 bases lining up with TRBD2. Germline CDR1 reads ENHRY; CDR2 reads SYGVKD. V lost 3 bases, J lost 4 bases, and 15 bases stayed unmatched. The length of the CDR3 is 19 residues. The CDR3 sequence is CAISEPRLAGERVRETQYF. CDR3 sequence (DNA): TGTGCCATCAGTGAACCACGACTAGCGGGAGAAAGAGTAAGAGAGACCCAGTACTTC.

The V and J genes are TRBV24-1 and TRBJ2-7; D is unresolved. The germline CDR1 and CDR2 sequences are KGHDR and SFDVKD. CDR3 size: 12 residues. Trimming pared 2 bases from V and 3 bases from J, leaving 4 bases between. CDR3 DNA: TGTGCCACCAGTGATTACAACTACGAGCAGTACTTC. Translation: CATSDYNYEQYF.